The next 27 T cell receptor beta chains were all read from a single sample in a study of metastatic and nonmetastatic thyroid tumors. No treatment of any kind had been given to any patient before thyroid surgery. TCRdb re-analyzed the PCR reads using MiXCR. The repertoire includes roughly 18,000 clones, about 26% of them detected once, and over 20% sits in the top ten. Sequenced input: tumor tissue. The receptors originated from a female donor with papillary thyroid cancer or a benign thyroid nodule (not recorded which). Some clones in this sample may be carry-over from other donors' samples.

To note about this clone: A much larger clonotype is one base distant, so this may be a read error. Here the CDR3 reads CSARAEVAGYNEQFF. In nucleotides, the CDR3 is TGCAGTGCTAGAGCGGAGGTAGCGGGGTACAATGAGCAGTTCTTC. This rearrangement joins TRBV20-1 to TRBJ2-1, with TRBD2 identical over 8 bases. This CDR3 is 15 amino acids long. Germline V gives CDR1 DFQATT, CDR2 SNEGSKA (reference sequence). V was pared by 1 base and J by 4 bases, with 6 bases of the junction left unmatched.

This clone has more than one count but fewer than ten. This rearrangement joins TRBV27 to TRBJ2-7; no definite D call. Trimming pared 2 bases from V and 6 bases from J, leaving 8 bases between. The CDR3 contains 12 residues. The germline gives CDR1 MNHEY, CDR2 SMNVEV (reference sequence). CDR3 amino acids: CASSLLGREQYF. In nucleotides, the CDR3 is TGTGCCAGCAGTTTACTGGGTCGCGAGCAGTACTTC.

In this sample, this clone is medium-sized. The V call is TRBV12-5, the J call TRBJ1-1; D is perhaps TRBD1 (5 bases). This CDR3 contains 14 residues. V lost 4 bases and J 1 base, leaving 10 bases between the germline ends. Germline CDR1 is LGHNT and CDR2 is FRNRAP. The CDR3, as DNA: TGTGCTAGTGGTTCTACTACAGGGAACACTGAAGCTTTCTTT. Translated, it gives CASGSTTGNTEAFF. Variable domain in full (rest from reference TRBV12-5 and TRBJ1-1): DARVTQTPRHKVTEMGQEVTMRCQPILGHNTVFWYRQTMMQGLELLAYFRNRAPLDDSGMPKDRFSAEMPDATLATLKIQPSEPRDSAVYFCASGSTTGNTEAFFGQGTRLTVV.

The chain links TRBV5-1 to TRBJ1-3; D uncertain. This CDR3 has 18 amino acids. Trimming shortened V by 4 bases and J by 4 bases, and 24 bases separated the two germline ends. The germline V gene encodes CDR1 SGHRS and CDR2 YFSETQ. The CDR3 DNA is TGCGCCAGCAGCCCGTTTGACGGAGAGCCCACACCAGGAAACACCATATATTTT. This translates into CASSPFDGEPTPGNTIYF. The variable domain in full, with the rest retrieved from reference TRBV5-1 and TRBJ1-3, is KAGVTQTPRYLIKTRGQQVTLSCSPISGHRSVSWYQQTPGQGLQFLFEYFSETQRNKGNFPGRFSGRQFSNSRSEMNVSTLELGDSALYLCASSPFDGEPTPGNTIYFGEGSWLTVV.

A remark on this clone: A read error may account for a junction end that differs from germline. The chain uses TRBV12-3 or TRBV12-4 and TRBJ1-2; D remains unclear. The CDR3 covers 14 residues. Here the CDR3 DNA reads TGTGCCAGCAGTTTAGCGGTAACGAACTATGTCTACACCTTC. Translated: CASSLAVTNYVYTF.

In this sample, this clone turned up many times. The chain is built from TRBV6-1 and TRBJ1-3, with 8 bases lining up with TRBD1. The CDR3 sequence is 16 residues long. V dropped 2 bases and J dropped 3; count of bases not matched to a gene: 6. Germline V gene data show CDR1 as MNHNS and CDR2 as SASEGT. CDR3 nucleotides: TGTGCCAGCAGTGAATCGGACAGGGAAGGTGGAAACACCATATATTTT. Translated, it gives CASSESDREGGNTIYF.

Many counts were recorded for this clone. The chain recombines TRBV10-3 with TRBJ1-5; no clear D gene. Germline-derived CDR1 and CDR2 are ENHRY and SYGVKD. The CDR3 is 14 amino acids. V was cut by 0 bases and J by 1 base, with 4 bases left in between. CDR3: CAISESDSNQPQHF. The CDR3 DNA is TGTGCCATCAGTGAGTCGGACAGCAATCAGCCCCAGCATTTT.

This clone was picked up many times. V and J are TRBV10-3 and TRBJ1-5; D unclear. There are 12 residues in the CDR3. V was pared by 3 bases and J by 4 bases, with 4 bases between. CDR1 is ENHRY, CDR2 SYGVKD, per germline. The CDR3 DNA follows: TGTGCCATCAGTGACATGAATCAGCCCCAGCATTTT. Amino acids: CAISDMNQPQHF.

This clone was seen more than once but under ten times. This chain uses TRBV18 with TRBJ2-7, with TRBD1 matching 9 bases. Trimming cost V 3 bases and J 3 bases; bases outside gene matches: 9. The CDR3 consists of 16 residues. Germline-derived CDR1 and CDR2 are KGHSH and LQKENI. The CDR3 sequence: CASSPVMDRGLYEQYF. In DNA, the CDR3 is TGTGCCAGCTCACCTGTTATGGACAGGGGCCTCTACGAGCAGTACTTC.

This clone came up a few times. CDR3 nucleotides: TGTGCCAGCAGTGAAGCGCTGCTGGGGAACACTGAAGCTTTCTTT. Protein: CASSEALLGNTEAFF. The V and J genes are TRBV6-1 and TRBJ1-1, with D uncertain. Germline lookup yields CDR1 MNHNS and CDR2 SASEGT. Trimming took off 0 bases at V and 1 base at J, with 9 bases between the two ends. There are 15 residues in the CDR3.

The chain has TRBV3-1 and TRBJ1-2, with unresolved D. The CDR3 contains 15 residues. Trimming took off 6 bases at V and 4 bases at J, with 18 bases between the two ends. Germline CDR1 and CDR2: LGHDT and YNNKEL (reference sequence). The CDR3 is CASSNLGLGFYGYTF. Here the CDR3 DNA reads TGTGCCAGCAGTAACCTCGGGTTAGGGTTCTATGGCTACACCTTC.

The J gene is TRBJ1-1, the V gene TRBV11-2; D not resolved. Germline CDR1 SGHAT, CDR2 FQNNGV. V shed 0 bases and J shed 4 bases, with 3 bases lying between them. CDR3 length: 12 residues. The CDR3 region has the DNA TGTGCCAGCAGCTTAGATCGCACTGAAGCTTTCTTT. The encoded protein is CASSLDRTEAFF.

This rearrangement joins TRBV7-2 to TRBJ2-7; D gene ambiguous. Germline V lookup: CDR1 SGHTA, CDR2 FQGNSA. Trimming shortened V by 2 bases and J by 7 bases, and 6 bases separated the two germline ends. The CDR3 contains 11 residues. The CDR3 bases are TGTGCCAGCAGCTTATGGAGAGAGCAGTACTTC. As protein: CASSLWREQYF.

Sample share makes this clone medium-sized. The CDR3 region has the DNA TGTGCCAGCAGTTTACAGGGGAAGGGAGGCCAAGCTTTCTTT. Translated, it gives CASSLQGKGGQAFF. The rearrangement uses TRBV12-3 or TRBV12-4 and TRBJ1-1, with D maybe TRBD1 (6 bases). The CDR3 is made up of 14 amino acids. The V and J ends lost 2 bases and 9 bases respectively, with 16 bases between them.

The chain carries TRBV5-1 and TRBJ2-2; D may be TRBD2 (6 bases). With 5 bases removed from V and 4 bases from J, the gap between germline ends came to 15 bases. CDR3 length: 15 amino acids. Germline V CDR1 and CDR2: SGHRS, YFSETQ. The CDR3 DNA sequence: TGCGCCAGCAGGCCTTGGGCGGGACTCACCGGGGAGCTGTTTTTT. This encodes CASRPWAGLTGELFF.

The chain links TRBV18 to TRBJ1-2; D unresolved. V gave up 3 bases and J gave up 3 bases, with 8 bases separating them. This CDR3 is 13 amino acids long. From germline, CDR1 is KGHSH and CDR2 LQKENI. This CDR3 is CASSPGGHYGYTF. In DNA, the CDR3 is TGTGCCAGCTCACCGGGAGGACACTATGGCTACACCTTC.

This chain connects TRBV6-1 to TRBJ1-2, with D hard to call. V lost 3 bases, J lost 7 bases, and 27 bases lay in between. The CDR3 sequence is 18 residues long. The germline CDR1 and CDR2 sequences are MNHNS and SASEGT. CDR3 in DNA: TGTGCCAGCAGTGATTATGCCTTCCTTAGGTCATGGGTCGGTGGCTACACCTTC. Its protein is CASSDYAFLRSWVGGYTF.

To note about this clone: A junction boundary mismatches the germline segment, possibly from a read error. Other nucleotide sequences from this sample produce the same CDR3. The CDR3 region has the DNA TGTGCCAGCAGCTTGGAATCAGTCTACGAGCAGTACTTC. The encoded protein is CASSLESVYEQYF. The chain combines TRBV5-1 with TRBJ2-7, with unresolved D. The germline V gene has CDR1 SGHRS and CDR2 YFSETQ. This CDR3 is built from 13 residues.

In this sample, this clone turned up many times. The chain recombines TRBV7-9 with TRBJ1-2, with 8 bases identical to TRBD1. The CDR3 contains 14 residues. From germline, CDR1 is SEHNR and CDR2 FQNEAQ (reference sequence). The trim removed 0 bases at V and 8 bases at J, leaving 5 bases unmatched. CDR3 DNA: TGTGCCAGCAGCTTAGCGCAAACAGGGGGAGGCTACACCTTC. This codes for CASSLAQTGGGYTF.

The V gene is TRBV7-9, the J gene TRBJ2-1; D is perhaps TRBD1 (8 bases). The germline V and J ends were trimmed by 9 bases and 8 bases, with 14 bases remaining between them. CDR3 length: 12 amino acids. Looked up from germline, CDR1 is SEHNR and CDR2 is FQNEAQ (reference sequence). The CDR3 DNA reads TGTGCCAGAAGCACAGGGGGGGATGAGCAGTTCTTC. This codes for CARSTGGDEQFF.

This clone was seen many times. This chain links TRBV5-1 with TRBJ2-7; D may be TRBD2 (5 bases). The length of the CDR3 is 20 residues. Between the trimmed V and J ends, which lost 3 bases and 2 bases, there was a span of 30 bases. From germline, CDR1 is SGHRS and CDR2 YFSETQ. The CDR3 is CASSSRMGFGVVGFTYEQYF. DNA for the CDR3: TGCGCCAGCAGCTCAAGGATGGGTTTCGGGGTGGTCGGTTTTACCTACGAGCAGTACTTC.

This clone was recorded at least ten times. One end of the junction is discordant with germline, which a read error may explain. The rearrangement uses TRBV12-5 and TRBJ2-5, with D hard to call. The CDR3 runs 11 residues. CDR1 and CDR2 from the germline V gene are LGHNT and FRNRAP. The CDR3 sequence is CASGLQGTQYF. The CDR3 region has the DNA TGTGCTAGTGGTTTGCAAGGGACCCAGTACTTC.

This clone has ten or more counts. Other DNA variants within this sample encode the same CDR3. J is TRBJ2-7 and V is TRBV4-1; D not resolved. Trimming pared 1 base from V and 2 bases from J, leaving 0 bases between. CDR3 size: 11 residues. Germline V gives CDR1 MGHRA, CDR2 YSYEKL. The CDR3 reads CASSQAYEQYF. For the CDR3, the DNA is TGCGCCAGCAGCCAAGCCTACGAGCAGTACTTC.

This clone has ten or more counts. The chain joins TRBV24-1 to TRBJ2-5; 8 nucleotides match TRBD1. This CDR3 is built from 16 residues. Germline V lookup: CDR1 KGHDR, CDR2 SFDVKD. V lost 9 bases and J lost 3; bases outside the gene matches: 14. The CDR3 here is CATRPSGTGNEETQYF. The CDR3 DNA reads as TGTGCCACCCGCCCCTCCGGGACAGGTAACGAAGAGACCCAGTACTTC.

This clone appeared many times. This chain joins TRBV30 and TRBJ2-3, with D perhaps being TRBD1 or TRBD2 (5 bases each). This CDR3 is 17 amino acids long. V was clipped by 3 bases and J by 2 bases, with 21 bases between them. Germline CDR1 is GTSNPN and CDR2 is SVGIG (reference sequence). CDR3 coding DNA: TGTGCCTGGAGCGTCGACCCAGGGAGTTGGGCCACAGATACGCAGTATTTT. It translates to CAWSVDPGSWATDTQYF.

Only one count was recorded for this clone. A read error may account for a junction end that differs from germline. The chain carries TRBV20-1 and TRBJ2-1; 9 nucleotides align to TRBD2. The CDR3 has 15 amino acids. The V gene's germline CDR1 is DFQATT and CDR2 SNEGSKA (reference sequence). CDR3 coding DNA: TGCAGTGCTAGTCGGCGGGGGGGGCGCGGCAATGAGAAGTTCTTC. It yields the protein CSASRRGGRGNEKFF.

This clone appeared many times. The CDR3 spells CASSPPTSGMIQETQYF. In DNA, the CDR3 is TGTGCCAGCTCACCCCCGACTAGCGGGATGATTCAAGAGACCCAGTACTTC. The V call is TRBV18, the J call TRBJ2-5; 11 bases match TRBD2. CDR3 length: 17 amino acids. V was clipped by 3 bases and J by 2 bases; unmatched bases: 8. Germline values: CDR1 KGHSH, CDR2 LQKENI. Combining the CDR3 with reference TRBV18 and TRBJ2-5 gives the whole variable domain NAGVMQNPRHLVRRRGQEARLRCSPMKGHSHVYWYRQLPEEGLKFMVYLQKENIIDESGMPKERFSAEFPKEGPSILRIQQVVRGDSAAYFCASSPPTSGMIQETQYFGPGTRLLVL.